Listed below are T cell receptor beta chains from one sample, sequenced in a study of blood T cell repertoires in COVID-19. This table comes from immunoSEQ multiplex PCR, and its TCRdb copy is limited to in-frame clones, with some not included. The data contain around 80,000 clones, about four fifths of them singletons. Sequencing was done on a sample of peripheral blood. The receptor source for this set is a woman aged 80 or older with active or convalescent COVID-19. The CDR3 runs from the conserved cysteine through the conserved F or W. A D gene is named only where the DNA matches it firmly. Clone size appears in some rows only: once, few, many, or a class for an expanded clone.

clone size | D gene | J gene | V gene | CDR3 DNA | CDR3 protein
- | - | TRBJ1-2 | TRBV6-5 | TGTGCCAGCAGCTCCCCCGAGTATGGCTACACCTTC | CASSSPEYGYTF
- | TRBD2 | TRBJ2-2 | TRBV19 | TGTGCCAGTAGTAACCCCCTCGCGGGGGGGCCCGGGGAGCTGTTTTTT | CASSNPLAGGPGELFF
few | TRBD1 | TRBJ1-6 | TRBV10-3 | TGTGCCATCAGTCGGTCGGAGGGGGCGCCTTCACCCCTCCACTTT | CAISRSEGAPSPLHF
- | TRBD2 | TRBJ2-3 | TRBV7-9 | TGTGCCAGCAGCTTAGGGGCAGCGGGGGGGCCTTCAGATACGCAGTATTTT | CASSLGAAGGPSDTQYF
- | - | TRBJ1-4 | TRBV12-3/TRBV12-4 | TGTGCCAGCAGTTTCCAGGCTGGTGAAAAACTGTTTTTT | CASSFQAGEKLFF
- | - | TRBJ2-3 | TRBV15 | TGTGCCACCAGTCCGGGACTCCGCACAGATACGCAGTATTTT | CATSPGLRTDTQYF
- | - | TRBJ1-1 | TRBV7-9 | TGTGCCAGCAAGGGGGGGGCCGAGAACACTGAAGCTTTCTTT | CASKGGAENTEAFF
once | TRBD1 | TRBJ1-5 | TRBV18 | TGTGCCAGCTCTCGACAGGGTCCGAATAGCAATCAGCCCCAGCATTTT | CASSRQGPNSNQPQHF
- | - | TRBJ1-5 | TRBV18 | TGTGCCAGCTCACCAGGCAGCAATCAGCCCCAGCATTTT | CASSPGSNQPQHF
few | TRBD1 | TRBJ1-1 | TRBV9 | TGTGCCAGCAGCCCCCGACAGGGTATTTCTGAAGCTTTCTTT | CASSPRQGISEAFF
- | TRBD2 | TRBJ2-2 | TRBV19 | TGTGCCAGCGGGACTAGCGGGGGGGCGGACGCCACCGGGGAGCTGTTTTTT | CASGTSGGADATGELFF
- | - | TRBJ2-5 | TRBV29-1 | TGCAGCGGGGGTTCCGTTCGGTACCAACAAGAGACCCAGTACTTC | CSGGSVRYQQETQYF
many | TRBD2 | TRBJ2-5 | TRBV5-4 | TGTGCCAGCAGCTTGGGACTAGCGGGGGGGCAGACCCAGTACTTC | CASSLGLAGGQTQYF
- | - | TRBJ1-5 | TRBV7-8 | TGTGCCAGCAGCTTAAAACGGACAGATAGCAATCAGCCCCAGCATTTT | CASSLKRTDSNQPQHF
- | TRBD1 | TRBJ1-1 | TRBV18 | TGTGCCAGCTCACCAAGACAGGGTGGCACTGAAGCTTTCTTT | CASSPRQGGTEAFF
- | TRBD1 | TRBJ1-4 | TRBV6-5 | TGTGCCAGCAGTCGGACAGGGTTTGACGAAAAACTGTTTTTT | CASSRTGFDEKLFF
- | - | TRBJ2-5 | TRBV5-1 | TGCGCCAGCAGCTCTCGTACTCCGTACCAAGAGACCCAGTACTTC | CASSSRTPYQETQYF